The TCR beta chain described here comes from a study of blood T cell repertoires in COVID-19. About the research overall: COVID-19 samples collected from the United States, Italy and Spain covered acute and convalescent phases.

Generated by immunoSEQ multiplex PCR, the TCRdb table keeps only in-frame clones and is missing some. Of 250,000 to 300,000 clones listed, around 80% are singletons. The clonotype was recovered from a man in his sixties with acute or convalescent COVID-19. Sequenced sample: peripheral blood.

The chain's CDR3 is CASSPTGPDTQYF. Written as DNA, the CDR3 is TGTGCCAGCAGCCCGACAGGGCCAGATACGCAGTATTTT. This chain connects TRBV28 to TRBJ2-3, with 7 positions matching TRBD1. The germline gives CDR1 MDHEN, CDR2 SYDVKM. The CDR3 runs 13 residues. The V and J ends lost 6 bases and 4 bases, in that order; junction bases with no gene match: 4.